This T cell receptor beta chain was observed in a study of blood T cell repertoires in COVID-19. As for the study in general: Samples came from the United States, Italy and Spain, spanning acute and convalescent COVID-19. The analysed material was cDNA or gDNA that came from T cells, B-cell-depleted T cells, or PBMCs.

The germline V and J ends were trimmed by 3 bases and 5 bases, with 16 bases remaining between them. This CDR3 has 14 residues. Per germline, CDR1 GTSNPN and CDR2 SVGIG (reference sequence). Original handling: Amplified reference gene primers provided the basis for estimating nucleated cell counts. Sequencing used immunoSEQ multiplex PCR; TCRdb keeps in-frame clones, though not all of them. That table gives V, J and clone size, and the DNA gave D and trimming. The sample has around 100,000 clones; approximately 69% are singletons. By share of the sample, this clone is medium-sized. The receptor's source is a man at least 80 years old with acute or convalescent COVID-19. The sequencing sample was made of peripheral blood. The chain uses TRBV30 and TRBJ1-1, with D maybe TRBD1 (6 bases). The CDR3 bases are TGTGCCTGGAGGAACGCGGGGGCGGGTACTGAAGCTTTCTTT. It encodes CAWRNAGAGTEAFF. Variable domain in full (rest from reference TRBV30 and TRBJ1-1): SQTIHQWPATLVQPVGSPLSLECTVEGTSNPNLYWYRQAAGRGLQLLFYSVGIGQISSEVPQNLSASRPQDRQFILSSKKLLLSDSGFYLCAWRNAGAGTEAFFGQGTRLTVV.